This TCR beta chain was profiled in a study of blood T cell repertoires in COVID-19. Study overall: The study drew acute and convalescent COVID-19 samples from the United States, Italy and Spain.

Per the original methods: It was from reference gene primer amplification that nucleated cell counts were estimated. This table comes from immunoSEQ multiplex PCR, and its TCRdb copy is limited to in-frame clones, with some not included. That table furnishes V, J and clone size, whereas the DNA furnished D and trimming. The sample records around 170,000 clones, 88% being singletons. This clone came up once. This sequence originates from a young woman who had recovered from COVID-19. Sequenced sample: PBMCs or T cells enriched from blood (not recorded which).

As DNA, the CDR3 is TGTGCCATCAGTGAGTATACAGGGAACACTGAAGCTTTCTTT. Translating it yields CAISEYTGNTEAFF. The V gene is TRBV10-3, the J gene TRBJ1-1; a weak D match, TRBD1 (5 bases). Trimming shortened V by 1 base and J by 1 base, and 7 bases separated the two germline ends. Germline V gives CDR1 ENHRY, CDR2 SYGVKD. This CDR3 spans 14 amino acids.